A single sample is the source of the 16 T cell receptor beta chains below, sequenced in a study of cytomegalovirus exposure and HLA in healthy donors. Produced via immunoSEQ multiplex PCR; TCRdb's table is partial and in-frame only. The top ten hold under 2% of the sample, which has about 76,000 clones, roughly 94% seen once. Sample: PBMCs. The receptors originated from a woman aged 18-30 years in good health and CMV-seropositive.

This rearrangement joins TRBV28 to TRBJ2-4; D is ambiguous. This CDR3 is built from 13 residues. Deletions cut 3 bases from V and 5 bases from J, with 8 bases between. The germline V gene has CDR1 MDHEN and CDR2 SYDVKM. For the CDR3, the DNA is TGTGCCAGCAGTTTCGGTCAAGAAAACATTCAGTACTTC. It is translated as CASSFGQENIQYF.

The J gene is TRBJ1-1, the V gene TRBV11-3; a weak D match, TRBD1 (5 bases). The length of the CDR3 is 15 residues. The V gene lost 5 bases and the J gene lost 3 bases, with 16 bases spanning the gap. Germline values: CDR1 SGHNT, CDR2 YENEEA. This CDR3 is CASSIKVGQDTEAFF. Written as DNA, the CDR3 is TGTGCCAGCAGCATCAAAGTGGGGCAGGACACTGAAGCTTTCTTT.

The genes are TRBV14 and TRBJ1-2; 9 nucleotides line up with TRBD1. This CDR3 has 14 amino acids. In germline, CDR1 is SGHDN, CDR2 FVKESK. V lost 4 bases to trimming and J lost 4 bases; unmatched junction nucleotides: 4. This chain's CDR3 is CASSPGTGTYGYTF. For the CDR3, the DNA is TGTGCCAGCAGCCCCGGGACAGGGACCTATGGCTACACCTTC.

The chain employs TRBV6-6 and TRBJ2-2; D is undetermined. The germline V and J ends were trimmed by 4 bases and 3 bases, with 12 bases remaining between them. The CDR3 totals 15 residues. Germline CDR1 reads MNHNY; CDR2 reads SVGAGI (reference sequence). CDR3 in DNA: TGTGCCAGCAGTTCCCGTAGCTGGGACACCGGGGAGCTGTTTTTT. Protein product: CASSSRSWDTGELFF.

Remarks on this clone: One junction end does not reproduce the germline sequence, and a read error may be involved. V and J are TRBV10-3 and TRBJ2-1; D is ambiguous. The CDR3 is 15 residues long. The germline V gene encodes CDR1 ENHRY and CDR2 SYGVKD. CDR3 loop: CAVRKVADTYNEQFF. For the CDR3, the DNA is TGTGCCGTCAGGAAGGTGGCTGACACCTACAATGAGCAGTTCTTC.

The genes are TRBV7-9 and TRBJ2-5; D may be TRBD2 (5 bases). Germline values: CDR1 SEHNR, CDR2 FQNEAQ (reference sequence). The germline V and J ends were trimmed by 1 base and 3 bases, with 12 bases remaining between them. This CDR3 is built from 15 residues. The CDR3 coding sequence is TGTGCCAGCAGCTTAGTTGGGAGCAAGGAAGAGACCCAGTACTTC. Translation: CASSLVGSKEETQYF.

The rearrangement links TRBV29-1 to TRBJ1-2; 9 nucleotides agree with TRBD1. The CDR3 spans 12 residues. Per germline, CDR1 SQVTM and CDR2 ANQGSEA. The V and J ends lost 6 bases and 8 bases, in that order; junction bases with no gene match: 7. The CDR3 reads CSVGTGFSGYTF. CDR3 DNA sequence: TGCAGCGTCGGGACAGGGTTCAGCGGCTACACCTTC.

This sequence joins TRBV6-5 and TRBJ2-7; TRBD1 matches 9 bases. The CDR3 totals 13 residues. CDR1 is MNHEY and CDR2 is SVGAGI in the germline V gene. The J segment lost 6 bases and the V segment lost 5 bases, leaving 5 bases of the junction unmatched. This CDR3 reads CASSTQGAGEQYF. Here the CDR3 DNA reads TGTGCCAGCAGTACACAGGGGGCAGGCGAGCAGTACTTC.

There are a few counts of this clone. The chain uses TRBV4-1 and TRBJ2-7, with no clear D. Trimming removed 0 bases at V and 7 bases at J, with 16 bases between. The V gene's germline CDR1 is MGHRA and CDR2 YSYEKL. The CDR3 is 15 residues long. This chain's CDR3 is CASSQEEASFSEQYF. As DNA, the CDR3 is TGCGCCAGCAGCCAAGAAGAGGCCTCGTTTTCGGAGCAGTACTTC.

The chain links TRBV5-6 to TRBJ2-7; D might be TRBD2 (5 bases). The CDR3 runs 12 residues. CDR1 and CDR2 (germline): SGHDT, YYEEEE. The germline V and J ends were trimmed by 5 bases and 4 bases, with 10 bases remaining between them. The CDR3, as DNA: TGTGCCAGCAGGTCCACGGGGTACGAGCAGTACTTC. This encodes CASRSTGYEQYF.

The J gene is TRBJ1-4, the V gene TRBV7-9; 7 nucleotides align to TRBD1. V lost 5 bases to trimming and J lost 6 bases; unmatched junction nucleotides: 6. Germline CDR1 SEHNR, CDR2 FQNEAQ (reference sequence). The CDR3 sequence is 14 residues long. CDR3 amino acids: CASSIDRADEKLFF. The CDR3, as DNA: TGTGCCAGCAGCATAGACAGGGCAGATGAAAAACTGTTTTTT.

The chain joins TRBV5-1 to TRBJ1-1; the D gene is possibly TRBD1 (5 bases). V gave up 1 base and J gave up 3 bases, with 13 bases separating them. This CDR3 is 15 amino acids long. Germline V gene sequence: CDR1 SGHRS, CDR2 YFSETQ. The DNA for the CDR3 is TGCGCCAGCAGCTTGTTGGGGCGAAGGGACACTGAAGCTTTCTTT. Translation: CASSLLGRRDTEAFF.

The chain has TRBV30 and TRBJ2-5, with 8 bases lining up with TRBD2. The CDR3 length is 13 residues. The V gene end was trimmed by 1 base and the J gene end by 5 bases; junction bases not matched to a gene: 3. Per germline, CDR1 GTSNPN and CDR2 SVGIG (reference sequence). The CDR3 nucleotides read TGTGCCTGGAGTGGGACTAGCAGGGAGACCCAGTACTTC. Residues: CAWSGTSRETQYF.

The chain is built from TRBV5-6 and TRBJ2-2, with D maybe TRBD2 (6 bases). CDR3 size: 14 residues. V lost 4 bases to trimming and J lost 1 base, with 8 bases between them. Germline V gives CDR1 SGHDT, CDR2 YYEEEE. Here the CDR3 DNA reads TGTGCCAGCAGCCGGGACTGGAACACCGGGGAGCTGTTTTTT. Translated, it gives CASSRDWNTGELFF.

The chain employs TRBV15 and TRBJ2-7, with D perhaps TRBD1 (6 bases). Per the germline V gene, CDR1 is LNHNV and CDR2 is YYDKDF (reference sequence). The CDR3 has 14 residues. Trimming removed 1 base at V and 4 bases at J, with 11 bases between. DNA of the CDR3: TGTGCCACCAGCAGAGCGGACAGTCGGTACGAGCAGTACTTC. Protein: CATSRADSRYEQYF.

This rearrangement joins TRBV6-5 to TRBJ2-1, with TRBD2 matching over 8 bases. J gave up 1 base and V 6 bases, and 2 bases lay outside the gene matches. The CDR3 contains 14 residues. The germline V gene has CDR1 MNHEY and CDR2 SVGAGI. CDR3: CASSRGGSYNEQFF. CDR3 sequence (DNA): TGTGCCAGCAGCCGGGGGGGGTCCTACAATGAGCAGTTCTTC.